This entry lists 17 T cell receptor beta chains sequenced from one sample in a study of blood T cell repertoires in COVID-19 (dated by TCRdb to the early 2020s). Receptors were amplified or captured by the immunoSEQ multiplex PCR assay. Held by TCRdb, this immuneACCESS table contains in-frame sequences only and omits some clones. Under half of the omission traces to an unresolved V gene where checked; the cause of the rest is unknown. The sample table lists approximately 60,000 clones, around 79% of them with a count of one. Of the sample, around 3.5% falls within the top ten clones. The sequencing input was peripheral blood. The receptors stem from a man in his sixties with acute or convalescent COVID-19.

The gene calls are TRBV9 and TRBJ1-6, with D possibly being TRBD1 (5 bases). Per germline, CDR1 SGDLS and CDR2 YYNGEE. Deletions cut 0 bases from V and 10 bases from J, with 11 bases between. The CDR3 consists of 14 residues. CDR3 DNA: TGTGCCAGCAGCGTAGCCGAGGCAGGGTCACCCCTCCACTTT. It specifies CASSVAEAGSPLHF.

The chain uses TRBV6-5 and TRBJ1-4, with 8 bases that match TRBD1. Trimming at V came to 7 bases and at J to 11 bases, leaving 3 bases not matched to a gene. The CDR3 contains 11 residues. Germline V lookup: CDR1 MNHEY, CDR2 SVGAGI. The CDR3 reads CASIRTGKLFF. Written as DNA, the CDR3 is TGTGCCAGCATCCGGACAGGGAAACTGTTTTTT.

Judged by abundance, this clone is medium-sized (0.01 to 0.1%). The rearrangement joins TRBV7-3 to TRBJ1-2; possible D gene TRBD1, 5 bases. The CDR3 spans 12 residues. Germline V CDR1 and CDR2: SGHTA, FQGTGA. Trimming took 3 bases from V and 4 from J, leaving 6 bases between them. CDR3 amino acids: CASSFGGYGYTF. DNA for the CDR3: TGTGCCAGCAGCTTCGGGGGCTATGGCTACACCTTC.

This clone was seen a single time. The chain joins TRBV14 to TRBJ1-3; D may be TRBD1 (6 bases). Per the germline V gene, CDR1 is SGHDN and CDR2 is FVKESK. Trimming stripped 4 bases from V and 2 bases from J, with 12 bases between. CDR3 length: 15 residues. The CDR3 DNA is TGTGCCAGCAGCCCACAGGGAACGGCTGGAAACACCATATATTTT. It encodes CASSPQGTAGNTIYF.

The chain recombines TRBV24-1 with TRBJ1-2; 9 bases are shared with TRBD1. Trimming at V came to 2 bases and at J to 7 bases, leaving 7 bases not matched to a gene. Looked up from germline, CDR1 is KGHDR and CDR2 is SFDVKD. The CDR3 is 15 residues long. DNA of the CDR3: TGTGCCACCAGTGATTCCACAGGGGGCTATGGTGGCTACACCTTC. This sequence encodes CATSDSTGGYGGYTF.

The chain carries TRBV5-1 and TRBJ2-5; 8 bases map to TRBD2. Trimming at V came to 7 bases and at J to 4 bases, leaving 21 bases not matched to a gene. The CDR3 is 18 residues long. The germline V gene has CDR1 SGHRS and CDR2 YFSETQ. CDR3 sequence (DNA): TGCGCCAGCGGAAGTCGGGAGTCCTTAGCGGGGTCAGGAGAGACCCAGTACTTC. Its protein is CASGSRESLAGSGETQYF.

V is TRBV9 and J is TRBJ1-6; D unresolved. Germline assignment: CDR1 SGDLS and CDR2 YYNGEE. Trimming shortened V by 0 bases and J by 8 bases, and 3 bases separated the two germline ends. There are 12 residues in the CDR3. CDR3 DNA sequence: TGTGCCAGCAGCGTAGCTGATTCACCCCTCCACTTT. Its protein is CASSVADSPLHF.

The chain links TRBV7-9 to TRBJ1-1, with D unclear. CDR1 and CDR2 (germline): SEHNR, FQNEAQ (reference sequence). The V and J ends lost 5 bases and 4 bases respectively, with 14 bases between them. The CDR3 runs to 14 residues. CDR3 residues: CASSLEAGSTEAFF. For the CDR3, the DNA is TGTGCCAGCAGCCTCGAGGCTGGGAGCACTGAAGCTTTCTTT.

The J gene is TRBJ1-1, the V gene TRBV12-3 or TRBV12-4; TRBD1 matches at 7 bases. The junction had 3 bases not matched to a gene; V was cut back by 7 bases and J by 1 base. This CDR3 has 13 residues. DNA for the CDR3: TGTGCCAGCACCCGGGACAGGAACACTGAAGCTTTCTTT. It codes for CASTRDRNTEAFF.

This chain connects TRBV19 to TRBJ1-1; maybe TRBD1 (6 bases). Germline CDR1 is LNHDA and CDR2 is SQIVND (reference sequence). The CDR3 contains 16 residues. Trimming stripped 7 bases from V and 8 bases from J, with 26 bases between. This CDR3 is CASTSSTGTKKREAFF. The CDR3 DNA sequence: TGTGCCAGTACCTCATCCACCGGGACAAAAAAACGAGAAGCTTTCTTT.

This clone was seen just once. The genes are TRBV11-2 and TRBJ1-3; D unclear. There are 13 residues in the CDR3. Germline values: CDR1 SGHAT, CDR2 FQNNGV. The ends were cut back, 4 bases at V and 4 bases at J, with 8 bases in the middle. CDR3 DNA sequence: TGTGCCAGCAGCTATTTAGTGGGAAACACCATATATTTT. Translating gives CASSYLVGNTIYF.

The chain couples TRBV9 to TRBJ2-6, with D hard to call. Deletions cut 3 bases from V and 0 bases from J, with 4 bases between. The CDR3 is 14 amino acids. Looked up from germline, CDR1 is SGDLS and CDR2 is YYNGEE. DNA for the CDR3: TGTGCCAGCAGCGCGAGCTCTGGGGCCAACGTCCTGACTTTC. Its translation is CASSASSGANVLTF. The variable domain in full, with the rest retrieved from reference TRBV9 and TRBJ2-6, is DSGVTQTPKHLITATGQRVTLRCSPRSGDLSVYWYQQSLDQGLQFLIQYYNGEERAKGNILERFSAQQFPDLHSELNLSSLELGDSALYFCASSASSGANVLTFGAGSRLTVL.

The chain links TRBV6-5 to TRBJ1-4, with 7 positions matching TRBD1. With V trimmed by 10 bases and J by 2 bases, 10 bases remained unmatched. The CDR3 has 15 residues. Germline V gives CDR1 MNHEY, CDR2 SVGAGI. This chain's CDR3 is CATRGSTGTNEKLFF. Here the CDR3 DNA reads TGTGCCACCCGCGGCTCGACAGGGACTAATGAAAAACTGTTTTTT.

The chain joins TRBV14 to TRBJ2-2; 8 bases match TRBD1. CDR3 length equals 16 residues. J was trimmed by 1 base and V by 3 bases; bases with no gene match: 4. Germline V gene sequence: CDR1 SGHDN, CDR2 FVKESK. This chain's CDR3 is CASSQYTGGNTGELFF. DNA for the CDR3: TGTGCCAGCAGCCAGTACACAGGGGGGAACACCGGGGAGCTGTTTTTT.

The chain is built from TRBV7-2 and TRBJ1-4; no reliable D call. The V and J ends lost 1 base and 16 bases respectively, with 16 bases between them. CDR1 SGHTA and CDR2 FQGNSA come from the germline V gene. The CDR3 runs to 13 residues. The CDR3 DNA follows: TGTGCCAGCAGCTTAGTTACCGGGGTTACTACGTTTTTT. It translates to CASSLVTGVTTFF.

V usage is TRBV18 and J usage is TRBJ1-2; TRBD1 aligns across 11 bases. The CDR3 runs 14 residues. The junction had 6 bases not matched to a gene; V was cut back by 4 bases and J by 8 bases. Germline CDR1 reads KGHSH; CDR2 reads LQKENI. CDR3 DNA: TGTGCCAGCTCACAAGGGACAGGGGGGATCGGCTACACCTTC. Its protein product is CASSQGTGGIGYTF.

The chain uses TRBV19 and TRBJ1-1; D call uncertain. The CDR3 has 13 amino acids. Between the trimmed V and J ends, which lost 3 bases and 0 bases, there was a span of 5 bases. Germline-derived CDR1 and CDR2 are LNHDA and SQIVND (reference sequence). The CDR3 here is CASSIGVNTEAFF. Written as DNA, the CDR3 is TGTGCCAGTAGTATCGGGGTGAACACTGAAGCTTTCTTT.